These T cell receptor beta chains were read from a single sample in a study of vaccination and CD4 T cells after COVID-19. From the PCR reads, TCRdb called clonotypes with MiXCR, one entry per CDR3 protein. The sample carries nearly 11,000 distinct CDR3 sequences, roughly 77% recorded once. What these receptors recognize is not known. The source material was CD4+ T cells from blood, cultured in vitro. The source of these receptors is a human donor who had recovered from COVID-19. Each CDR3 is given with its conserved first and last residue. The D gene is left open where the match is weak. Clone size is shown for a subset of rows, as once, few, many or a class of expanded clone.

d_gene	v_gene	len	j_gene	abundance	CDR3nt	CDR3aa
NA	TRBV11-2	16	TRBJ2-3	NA	TGTGCCAGCAGCTTAGCAGGTCCCGTGGTCACAGATACGCAGTATTTT	CASSLAGPVVTDTQYF
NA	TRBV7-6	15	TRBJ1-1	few	TGTGCCAGCAGCTTAGTCTGGCAGGGCCACACTGAAGCTTTCTTT	CASSLVWQGHTEAFF
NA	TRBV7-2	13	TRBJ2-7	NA	TGTGCCAGCAGCTTGTTATCGACCTACGAGCAGTACTTC	CASSLLSTYEQYF
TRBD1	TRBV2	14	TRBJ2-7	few	TGTGCCAGCAGTCTCGGGACAGAGACCTACGAGCAGTACTTC	CASSLGTETYEQYF
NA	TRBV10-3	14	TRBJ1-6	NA	TGTGCCATCAGAGGAGTCTCCTATAATTCACCCCTCCACTTT	CAIRGVSYNSPLHF
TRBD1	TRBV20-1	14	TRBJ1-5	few	TGCAGTGCTAGAAAGGGGGCATACAATCAGCCCCAGCATTTT	CSARKGAYNQPQHF
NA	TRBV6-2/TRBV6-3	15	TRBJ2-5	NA	TGTGCCAGCAGTCGTTCAGGGAGGTGGGGGGAGACCCAGTACTTC	CASSRSGRWGETQYF
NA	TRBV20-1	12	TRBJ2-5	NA	TGCAGTCTTGTGGCAGGGACAGAGACCCAGTACTTC	CSLVAGTETQYF
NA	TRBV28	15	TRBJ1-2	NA	TGTGCCAGCAGCCCCACAGGGTTCGGGTACTATGGCTACACCTTC	CASSPTGFGYYGYTF
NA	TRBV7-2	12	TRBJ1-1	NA	TGTGCCAGCAGCTTAGCTGGTGTGGAAGCTTTCTTT	CASSLAGVEAFF
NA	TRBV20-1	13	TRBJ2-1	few	TGCAGTGCTAGTTGGACTACTCACAATGAGCAGTTCTTC	CSASWTTHNEQFF
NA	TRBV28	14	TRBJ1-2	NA	TGTGCCAGCACCCGGACAGAAAGCTTCTATGGCTACACCTTC	CASTRTESFYGYTF
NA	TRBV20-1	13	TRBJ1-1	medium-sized	TGCAGTGTCAAGGGGGGGGTGAACACTGAAGCTTTCTTT	CSVKGGVNTEAFF
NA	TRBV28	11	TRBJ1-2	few	TGTGCCAGCAGTGTTAACTATGGCTACACCTTC	CASSVNYGYTF
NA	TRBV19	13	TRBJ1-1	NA	TGTGCCAGTACGGGCCAGGTGAACACTGAAGCTTCCTTT	CASTGQVNTEASF
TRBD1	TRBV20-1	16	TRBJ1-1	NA	TGCAGTGCTAGGAGCCCGGGACAGGGGGCGGGAGCTGAAGCTTTCTTT	CSARSPGQGAGAEAFF
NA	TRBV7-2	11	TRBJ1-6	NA	TGTGCCAGCAGCTTTGATTCACCCCTCCACTTT	CASSFDSPLHF
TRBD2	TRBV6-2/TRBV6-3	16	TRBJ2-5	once	TGTGCCAGCAGCGCCCGGGGGGGCGGGGAAGATCGGACCCAGTACTTC	CASSARGGGEDRTQYF
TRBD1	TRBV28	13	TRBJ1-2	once	TGTGCCAGCGGACAGGGCGGCCTCTATGGCTACACCTTC	CASGQGGLYGYTF
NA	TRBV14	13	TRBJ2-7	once	TGTGCCAGCAGCCCTGTGGGGGCACGGCGGCAGTACTTC	CASSPVGARRQYF
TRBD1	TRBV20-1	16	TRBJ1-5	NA	TGCAGTGCTAGCGGACAGGGGGCAGATAGCAATCAGCCCCAGCATTTT	CSASGQGADSNQPQHF
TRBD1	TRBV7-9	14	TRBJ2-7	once	TGTGCCAGCAGCTCCCCGACAGGGATTGGAGAGCAGTACTTC	CASSSPTGIGEQYF
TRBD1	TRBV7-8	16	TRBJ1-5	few	TGTGCCAGCAGCTTAGGGGACAGGATCAGCAATCAGCCCCAGCATTTT	CASSLGDRISNQPQHF
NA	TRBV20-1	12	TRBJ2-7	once	TGCAGTGCTAGATCGGGAGATTACGAGCAGTACTTC	CSARSGDYEQYF
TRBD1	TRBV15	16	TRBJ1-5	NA	TGTGCCACCAGCAGATCCGGGACAGGGGGCGTTCAGCCCCAGCATTTT	CATSRSGTGGVQPQHF
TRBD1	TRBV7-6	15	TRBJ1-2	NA	TGTGCCAGCAGCTTAGGGTCGGGACAGGGACATGGCTACACCTTC	CASSLGSGQGHGYTF
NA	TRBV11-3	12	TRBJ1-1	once	TGTGCCAGCAGCCTGACAAACACTGAAGCTTTCTTT	CASSLTNTEAFF
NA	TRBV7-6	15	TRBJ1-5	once	TGTGCCAGCAGCTTAGGGGGGATTGGGGATCAGCCCCAGCATTTT	CASSLGGIGDQPQHF
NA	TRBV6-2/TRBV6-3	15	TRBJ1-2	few	TGTGCCAGCAGTTCCCAACGTTCCGGCCCCTATGGCTACACCTTC	CASSSQRSGPYGYTF
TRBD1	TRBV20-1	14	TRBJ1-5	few	TGCAGTGCTACCCCCCGGACAGGGCATCGGCCCCAGCATTTT	CSATPRTGHRPQHF
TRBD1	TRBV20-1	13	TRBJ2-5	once	TGCAGTGCTCCCGGGACAGGGGCGGAGACCCAGTACTTC	CSAPGTGAETQYF
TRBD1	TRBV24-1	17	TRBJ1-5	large	TGTGCCACCAGTGATCCGGGACAGGGGGGTGGCAATCAGCCCCAGCATTTT	CATSDPGQGGGNQPQHF
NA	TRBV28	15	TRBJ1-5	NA	TGTGCCAGCAGTTTATCAGGGGCTGGCAATCAGCCCCAGCATTTT	CASSLSGAGNQPQHF
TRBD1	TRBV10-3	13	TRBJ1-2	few	TGTGCCATCAGTGACGGGACAGCATATGGCTACACCTTC	CAISDGTAYGYTF
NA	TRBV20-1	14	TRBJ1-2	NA	TGCAGTGCCCAGGGTCTGTTGGGGGGAGCGGGCTACACCTTC	CSAQGLLGGAGYTF
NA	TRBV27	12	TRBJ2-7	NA	TGTGCCAGCAGGCGACGGACGGGCGAGCAGTACTTC	CASRRRTGEQYF
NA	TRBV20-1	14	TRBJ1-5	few	TGCGGTCTTAGGGAGGGTGGGAGCAATCAGCCCCAGCATTTT	CGLREGGSNQPQHF
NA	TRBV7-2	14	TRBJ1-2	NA	TGTGCCAGCAGCTTAGCGCCGATAAACTATGGCTACACCTTC	CASSLAPINYGYTF
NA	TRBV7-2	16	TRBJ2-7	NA	TGTGCCAGCAGCTTCCCTAAGGACTCCCTCGCCTACGAGCAGTACTTC	CASSFPKDSLAYEQYF
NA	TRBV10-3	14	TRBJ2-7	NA	TGTGCCATCAGTGAGGGAGACAGCGCCTACGAGCAGTACTTC	CAISEGDSAYEQYF
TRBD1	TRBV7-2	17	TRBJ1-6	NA	TGTGCCAGCAGCTTAGATGGGACAGGGGTCTTCTGGTCACCCCTCCACTTT	CASSLDGTGVFWSPLHF
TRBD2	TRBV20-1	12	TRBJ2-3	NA	TGCAGTGCTACCCCCGGGACTAGGTATCTGTATTTT	CSATPGTRYLYF
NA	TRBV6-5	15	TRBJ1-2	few	TGTGCCAGCAGTTACCCGACAGGAGCTAACTATGGCTACACCTTC	CASSYPTGANYGYTF
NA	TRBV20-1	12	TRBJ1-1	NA	TGCAGTGCTGGACGGGGGGTCACTGAAGCTTTCTTT	CSAGRGVTEAFF
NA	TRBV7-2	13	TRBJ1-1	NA	TGTGCCAGCACCTTAGAGAGGAACACTGAAGCTTTCTTT	CASTLERNTEAFF
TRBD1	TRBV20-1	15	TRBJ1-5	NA	TGCAGTGCGCGTGCAGGGACAGCAGGAAATCAGCCCCAGCATTTT	CSARAGTAGNQPQHF
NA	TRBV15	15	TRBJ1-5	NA	TGTGCCACCAGCAGAGTTGTGGAGGGCAATCAGCCCCAGCATTTT	CATSRVVEGNQPQHF
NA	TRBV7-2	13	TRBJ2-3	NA	TGTGCCAGCAGCTTAGACGGGTTACTGGCGCAGTATTTT	CASSLDGLLAQYF
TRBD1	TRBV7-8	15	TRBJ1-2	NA	TGTGCCAGCATCCGGGACAGGGGGCGCGGGGAGGGCTACACCTTC	CASIRDRGRGEGYTF
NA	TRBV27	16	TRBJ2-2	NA	TGTGCCAGCAGACTACAGGGCTTCGCGAACACCGGGGAGCTGTTTTTT	CASRLQGFANTGELFF
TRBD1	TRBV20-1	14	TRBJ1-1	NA	TGCAGTGCTAGGGAAGAAGACAGGGGCACTGAAGCTTTCTTT	CSAREEDRGTEAFF
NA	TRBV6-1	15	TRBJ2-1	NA	TGTGCCAGCAGCCCCGACCGTAGCTCCTACAATGAGCAGTTCTTC	CASSPDRSSYNEQFF
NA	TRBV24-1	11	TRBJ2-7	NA	TGTGCCACCAGTCTGTCCTACGAGCAGTACTTC	CATSLSYEQYF
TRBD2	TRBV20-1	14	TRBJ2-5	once	TGCAGTGCTAGAGGGAGCGGGGGGTTAGGGACCCAGTACTTC	CSARGSGGLGTQYF
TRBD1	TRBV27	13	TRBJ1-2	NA	TGTGCCAGCAGTACACAGGGGGGGTATGGCTACACCTTC	CASSTQGGYGYTF
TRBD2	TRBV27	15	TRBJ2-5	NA	TGTGCCAGCAGTAGGGCCAGCGGGAGGGCCGGGACCCAGTACTTC	CASSRASGRAGTQYF
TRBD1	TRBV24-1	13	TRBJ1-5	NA	TGTGCCACCAGTGCCGCAGGGGGCGAGCCCCAGCATTTT	CATSAAGGEPQHF
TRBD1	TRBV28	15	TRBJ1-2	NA	TGTGCCAGCAGCTCTAACGACAGGGGAGAATATGGCTACACCTTC	CASSSNDRGEYGYTF
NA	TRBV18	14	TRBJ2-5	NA	TGTGCCAGCTCCCCAGGGCAGGGGCAAGAGACCCAGTACTTC	CASSPGQGQETQYF